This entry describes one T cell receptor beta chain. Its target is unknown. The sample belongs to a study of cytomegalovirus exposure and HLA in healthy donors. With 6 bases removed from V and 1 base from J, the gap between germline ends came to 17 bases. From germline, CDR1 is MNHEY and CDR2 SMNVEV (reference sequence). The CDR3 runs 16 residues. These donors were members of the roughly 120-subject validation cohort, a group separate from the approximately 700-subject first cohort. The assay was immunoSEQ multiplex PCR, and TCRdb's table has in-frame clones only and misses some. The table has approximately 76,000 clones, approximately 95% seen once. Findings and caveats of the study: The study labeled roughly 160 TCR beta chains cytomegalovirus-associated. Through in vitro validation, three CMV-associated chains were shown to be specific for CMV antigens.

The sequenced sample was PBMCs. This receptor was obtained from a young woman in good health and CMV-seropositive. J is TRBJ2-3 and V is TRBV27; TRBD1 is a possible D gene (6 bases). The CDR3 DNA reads TGTGCCAGCAGCACTGGGACAACAAAACGCACAGATACGCAGTATTTT. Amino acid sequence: CASSTGTTKRTDTQYF.